This record covers a single T cell receptor beta chain. The antigen is undetermined. Germline-derived CDR1 and CDR2 are MDHEN and SYDVKM. The CDR3 sequence is 14 residues long. The method, 5' RACE with UMI labels, was used to prepare the TRB cDNA libraries. TCRdb derives one entry per CDR3 protein from the 5' RACE reads, leaving out DNA. The sample totals approximately 53,000 distinct CDR3 sequences. The data belong to a study of CXCR3-negative and CXCR3-positive naive CD8 T cells. Broader study findings: Memory cells diverged, while naive CXCR3-positive and CXCR3-negative cells had similar TRBV-TRBJ usage. Memory CD8+ T cell repertoires were far less diverse than both naive subsets. Comparison of naive subsets found surface CD5 to be comparable, and TCR strength was inferred on the basis of TRB CDR3 properties.

Source material: memory CD8+ T cells from blood. The source is a human donor in good health. Some clones in this sample may be carry-over from other donors' samples. V gene TRBV28 combines with J gene TRBJ1-1. The CDR3 sequence: CASSLRAEWTEAFF.